This T cell receptor beta chain was sequenced for a study of T cell responses to AZD1222 COVID-19 vaccine. Broader study findings: Two doses of AZD1222 preceded a rise in Spike-specific TCR breadth and depth. Baseline antibody screening turned up just a handful of seropositive AZD1222 recipients. Clonal diversity may have been underestimated in mostly white British donors.

V gave up 7 bases and J gave up 2 bases, with 8 bases separating them. The CDR3 loop spans 12 amino acids. Germline CDR1 is MDHEN and CDR2 is SYDVKM. With respect to this clone: What it recognizes is unknown.

Generated by immunoSEQ multiplex PCR, the TCRdb table keeps only in-frame clones and is missing some. Of roughly 150,000 clones listed, 88% are singletons. This clonotype originated in an adult who had recovered from COVID-19. The V call is TRBV28, the J call TRBJ1-2; unclear D gene. The source was peripheral blood, collected after recovery from COVID-19. The DNA of the CDR3 is TGTGCCAGCATGGCCGGGAACTATGGCTACACCTTC. Encoded protein: CASMAGNYGYTF.